These T cell receptor beta chains were read from a single sample in a study of blood T cell repertoires in COVID-19. Clones were read by immunoSEQ multiplex PCR, and TCRdb kept only the in-frame ones, dropping some. The sample includes around 290,000 clones, approximately 90% of them seen just once. The specimen sequenced was peripheral blood. Receptor source: a woman in her twenties or thirties with COVID-19, enrolled during active disease. Each CDR3 is given with its conserved first and last residue.

>TRBJ2-7|TRBV6-2/TRBV6-3
CASSLRSYEQYF
>TRBJ1-3|TRBV2
CASSEVGAFSGNTIYF
>TRBJ2-4|TRBV19
CASSLMPLKLAKNIQYF
>TRBJ1-6|TRBV28
CASSSSDRDNSPLHF
>TRBJ1-5|TRBV30
CAWSSGILYTNSNQPQHF
>TRBJ1-1|TRBV10-3
CAIRLDRATEAFF
>TRBJ2-3|TRBV28
CASRTAWRREDTQYF
>TRBJ1-1|TRBV18
CASSPSARPYEAFF
>TRBJ1-2|TRBV27
CASSLEGRANYGYTF
>TRBJ2-3|TRBV10-3
CAIRTSGSSDTQYF
>TRBJ2-7|TRBV2
CASSQRTSSYEQYF
>TRBJ2-2|TRBV5-4
CASSRGSAGDTGELFF
>TRBJ2-3|TRBV5-4
CASSLAGGPGRTDTQYF
>TRBJ2-7|TRBV9
CASSVGPTGTTGYEQYF
>TRBJ1-4|TRBV9
CASSVDAGTGSPATNEKLFF
>TRBJ2-7|TRBV6-5
CASRKGDREQYF
>TRBJ2-5|TRBV5-5
CASSLQGQETQYF
>TRBJ1-1|TRBV11-3
CASSLGQGTEAFF
>TRBJ1-2|TRBV6-5
CASRRAGVGYGYTF
>TRBJ2-1|TRBV19
CASSIHRDFNEQFF
>TRBJ2-5|TRBV5-4
CASSLAPQGRQETQYF
>TRBJ2-7|TRBV7-2
CASSLLGTVPYEQYF
>TRBJ2-6|TRBV19
CASSTRHLIATGANVLTF
>TRBJ1-3|TRBV27
CASSLSFRGPGNTIYF
>TRBJ1-3|TRBV7-2
CASSLIGGEGGNTIYF
>TRBJ2-7|TRBV11-2
CASRGTGAHEQYF
>TRBJ1-1|TRBV5-1
CASSSGGEWDEAFF
>TRBJ1-3|TRBV30
CAWSVGQGTIYF
>TRBJ2-7|TRBV10-3
CAISESMAVAGTHEQYF
>TRBJ2-7|TRBV5-4
CASSLAGSRGTSNEQYF
>TRBJ2-4|TRBV9
CASSVERGGENIQYF
>TRBJ2-7|TRBV10-3
CAISDSLAYEQYF
>TRBJ1-2|TRBV5-1
CASSPGQPGYGYTF
>TRBJ1-5|TRBV6-5
CASTDPGDRQPQHF
>TRBJ2-5|TRBV12-5
CASGLGSGGHQETQYF
>TRBJ1-1|TRBV5-1
CASRPQRESNTEAFF
>TRBJ2-4|TRBV19
CASRPRMGGNIQYF
>TRBJ2-5|TRBV5-1
CASSGQGASETQYF
>TRBJ2-2|TRBV18
CASSPRTSGNTGELFF
>TRBJ1-1|TRBV19
CASSMQGGTEAFF
>TRBJ1-6|TRBV7-2
CASSYLYNSPLHF
>TRBJ2-3|TRBV20-1
CSASFILGGEGPDTQYF
>TRBJ1-3|TRBV6-5
CASSYSKRGLGNTIYF
>TRBJ2-1|TRBV3-1/TRBV3-2
CASSQEGLAGVHEQFF
>TRBJ2-1|TRBV24-1
CATSDPGGKSNEQFF
>TRBJ2-7|TRBV5-1
CASSWGTVLPIGDEQYF
>TRBJ2-2|TRBV24-1
CATSDPRTSTGELFF
>TRBJ2-7|TRBV5-1
CASSLASGGEQYF
>TRBJ2-7|TRBV10-3
CAISSGGTGTYEQYF
>TRBJ1-2|TRBV3-1/TRBV3-2
CASSPGKAYGYTF